The following is a TCR beta chain sequence with its context. The antigen remains undetermined. These data come from a study of beta chain features in type 1 diabetes. Broader study findings: VDJ junctions in type 1 diabetes patients carried more deletions and fewer insertions. Patients with Type 1 diabetes showed moderately but significantly shorter TCRB CDR3s in all four CD4+ subsets. Whether HLA type influences TCRB rearrangement remained unresolved here.

The CDR3 covers 13 residues. The germline V gene has CDR1 LGHNA and CDR2 YSLEER. With 3 bases removed from V and 5 bases from J, the gap between germline ends came to 10 bases. All of the isolated RNA was reverse transcribed, so expressed TCRB transcripts were sequenced. The protocol was immunoSEQ multiplex PCR, while the TCRdb copy is restricted to in-frame clones and leaves out a portion. The sample shows 200,000 to 300,000 clones, roughly 22% of them seen only once. The sequence was obtained from a woman aged 40 to 50 with type 1 diabetes. The sequenced material came from naive CD4+ T cells from blood. The genes are TRBV4-3 and TRBJ1-2, with D perhaps matching TRBD1 (6 bases). The CDR3 sequence: CASSQGADYGYTF. DNA for the CDR3: TGCGCCAGCAGCCAGGGGGCGGATTATGGCTACACCTTC.